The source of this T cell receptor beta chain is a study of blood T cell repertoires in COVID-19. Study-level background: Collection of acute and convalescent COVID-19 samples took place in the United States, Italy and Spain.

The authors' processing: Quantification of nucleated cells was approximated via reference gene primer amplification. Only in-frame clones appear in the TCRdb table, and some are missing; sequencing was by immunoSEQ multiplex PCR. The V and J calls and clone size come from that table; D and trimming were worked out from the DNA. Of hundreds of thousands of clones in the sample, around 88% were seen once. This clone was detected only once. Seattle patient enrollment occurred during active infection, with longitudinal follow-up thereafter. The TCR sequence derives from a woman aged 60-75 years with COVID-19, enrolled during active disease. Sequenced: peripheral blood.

CDR3 DNA: TGTGCCTGGATTAGCGGACAGGGTCGGGGCTACACCTTC. Translating it yields CAWISGQGRGYTF. V is TRBV30 and J is TRBJ1-2, with TRBD1 matching over 8 bases. CDR1 is GTSNPN and CDR2 is SVGIG in the germline V gene (reference sequence). CDR3 length: 13 amino acids. V lost 4 bases and J lost 8; bases outside the gene matches: 9.